This T cell receptor (beta chain) is drawn from a study of blood T cell repertoires in COVID-19. Across the study: Donors in the United States, Italy and Spain gave samples during acute or convalescent COVID-19.

Germline values: CDR1 MNHEY, CDR2 SVGAGI. J gave up 2 bases and V 7 bases, and 1 base lay outside the gene matches. The CDR3 has 14 residues. Profiled with immunoSEQ multiplex PCR; TCRdb holds only in-frame clones, not every one. The data contain approximately 170,000 clones, roughly four fifths of them singletons. The TCR comes from a woman aged 70 to 79 with COVID-19, enrolled during active disease. V is TRBV6-5 and J is TRBJ2-6, with TRBD1 matching 8 bases. Source material: peripheral blood. CDR3 in DNA: TGTGCCAGCACAGGGGGCACTGGGGCCAACGTCCTGACTTTC. Protein sequence: CASTGGTGANVLTF.